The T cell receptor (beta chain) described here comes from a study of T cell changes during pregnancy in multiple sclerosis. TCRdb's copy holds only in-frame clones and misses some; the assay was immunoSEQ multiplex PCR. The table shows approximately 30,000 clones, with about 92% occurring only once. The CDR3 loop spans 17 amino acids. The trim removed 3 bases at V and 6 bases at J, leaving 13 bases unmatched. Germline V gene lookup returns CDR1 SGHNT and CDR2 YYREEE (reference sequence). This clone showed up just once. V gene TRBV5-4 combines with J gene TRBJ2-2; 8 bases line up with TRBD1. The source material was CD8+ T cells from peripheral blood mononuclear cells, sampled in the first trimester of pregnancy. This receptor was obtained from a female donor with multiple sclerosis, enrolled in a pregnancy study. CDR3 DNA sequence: TGTGCCAGCAGCTCTGAGCCGGGACAGGCCGTCCCCGGGGAGCTGTTTTTT. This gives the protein CASSSEPGQAVPGELFF.